This T cell receptor beta chain was recorded in a study of response to subunit inactivated influenza vaccine. TCRdb reprocessed the RT-PCR reads with MiXCR, giving one entry per CDR3 protein. The table includes about 610,000 distinct CDR3 sequences, 13% to 15% detected once. CDR3 size: 14 residues. The V and J ends lost 3 bases and 4 bases respectively, with 9 bases between them. This clonotype has more than one count but fewer than ten. The sequence came from a man aged 50 or older who received an inactivated influenza vaccine. The material sequenced was PBMCs from blood, taken 11 to 12 days after vaccination. The chain couples TRBV12-3 or TRBV12-4 to TRBJ1-4; D possibly corresponds to TRBD1 (5 bases). The CDR3 loop reads CASSFSGVNEKLFF. CDR3 coding DNA: TGTGCCAGCAGTTTCTCGGGGGTTAATGAAAAACTGTTTTTT.